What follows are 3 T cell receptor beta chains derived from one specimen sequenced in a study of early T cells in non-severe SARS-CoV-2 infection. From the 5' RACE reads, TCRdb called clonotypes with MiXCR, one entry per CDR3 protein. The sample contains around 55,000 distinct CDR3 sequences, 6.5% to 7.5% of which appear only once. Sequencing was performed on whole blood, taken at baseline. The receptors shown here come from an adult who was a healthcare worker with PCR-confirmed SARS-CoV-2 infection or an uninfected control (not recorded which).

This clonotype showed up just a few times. DNA for the CDR3: TGCGCCAGCAGCTTGTGGGGGAGGGATACGCAGTATTTT. Translation: CASSLWGRDTQYF. The V and J genes are TRBV5-1 and TRBJ2-3; TRBD2 is a possible D gene (6 bases). CDR3 length equals 13 residues. Per the germline V gene, CDR1 is SGHRS and CDR2 is YFSETQ. Trimming left V 1 base short and J 6 bases short, with 9 bases between.

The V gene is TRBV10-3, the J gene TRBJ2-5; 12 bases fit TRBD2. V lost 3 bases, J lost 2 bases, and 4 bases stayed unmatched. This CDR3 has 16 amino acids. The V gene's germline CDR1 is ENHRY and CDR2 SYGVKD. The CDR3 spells CAISEMLAGGQETQYF. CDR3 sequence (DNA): TGTGCCATCAGTGAAATGCTAGCGGGGGGGCAAGAGACCCAGTACTTC.

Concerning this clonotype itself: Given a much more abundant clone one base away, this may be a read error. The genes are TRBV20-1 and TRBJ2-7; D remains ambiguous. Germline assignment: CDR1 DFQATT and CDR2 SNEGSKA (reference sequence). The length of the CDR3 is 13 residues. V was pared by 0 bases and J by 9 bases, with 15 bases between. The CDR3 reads CSARDSPGKGQYF. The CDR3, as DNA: TGCAGTGCTAGAGATAGTCCTGGTAAGGGGCAGTACTTC.